Listed below are T cell receptor beta chains from one sample, sequenced in a study of cytotoxic CD8 clonotypes in ibrutinib-treated CLL. Sequencing used immunoSEQ multiplex PCR; TCRdb keeps in-frame clones, though not all of them. The data show approximately 200,000 clones, with around 72% seen just once and around an eighth held by the top ten. Sequenced here: PBMCs, sampled after 24 months of ibrutinib treatment. Receptors were obtained from a human donor with chronic lymphocytic leukemia. CDR3s include the opening cysteine and the closing phenylalanine or tryptophan. D genes are given only for firm matches. Only some rows state a clone size, as once, few, many or a class for expanded clones.

clone size | J gene | D gene | V gene | CDR3 DNA | CDR3 protein
few | TRBJ2-5 | . | TRBV29-1 | TGCAGCGTTGGCGGTCGAGAGACCCAGTACTTC | CSVGGRETQYF
once | TRBJ1-1 | TRBD1 | TRBV4-2 | TGTGCCAGCAGCCCGAGACAGGGACACACAGCTTTCTTT | CASSPRQGHTAFF
. | TRBJ1-2 | TRBD1 | TRBV11-2 | TGTGCCAGCAGCTTTGGAAACAGGGGGTATGGCTACACCTTC | CASSFGNRGYGYTF
. | TRBJ2-5 | TRBD1 | TRBV4-1 | TGCGCCAGCAGCCAGGCTCGAAACAGGGGTGGACCCCAGTACTTC | CASSQARNRGGPQYF
. | TRBJ2-2 | TRBD2 | TRBV27 | TGTGCCAGCAGTCCCAGACTAGCGGGAGGTTACGTTGGCACCGGGGAGCTGTTTTTT | CASSPRLAGGYVGTGELFF
. | TRBJ2-1 | . | TRBV28 | TGTGCCAGCAGTTTATTTGTCCTTGCGTCTGAGCAGTTCTTC | CASSLFVLASEQFF
. | TRBJ1-1 | TRBD1 | TRBV15 | TGTGCCACCAGCAGGCCGACAGGGATGAACACTGAAGCTTTCTTT | CATSRPTGMNTEAFF
once | TRBJ2-3 | TRBD2 | TRBV5-4 | TGTGCCAGCAGCCGTGGACTAGTAACAGATACGCAGTATTTT | CASSRGLVTDTQYF
. | TRBJ2-3 | . | TRBV7-2 | TGTGCCAGCAGCTTAGAACTAGACACAGATACGCAGTATTTT | CASSLELDTDTQYF
. | TRBJ2-1 | . | TRBV7-3 | TGTGCCAGCAGCTCAGTCGGGGGTTCCTACAATGAGCAGTTCTTC | CASSSVGGSYNEQFF
. | TRBJ1-1 | . | TRBV7-9 | TGTGCCAGCAGCTTAGAACAGGACACTGAAGCTTTCTTT | CASSLEQDTEAFF
. | TRBJ1-2 | . | TRBV28 | TGTGCCAGCAGTCCCCCCTCCTTACGAGGGGGTAACTATGGCTACACCTTC | CASSPPSLRGGNYGYTF
. | TRBJ2-5 | . | TRBV7-3 | TGTGCCAGCAGCCCACGCCCAGGCTGGGAGACCCAGTACTTC | CASSPRPGWETQYF
. | TRBJ2-3 | TRBD2 | TRBV2 | TGTGCCAGCAGTGCGGGACTAGCAACAGATACGCAGTATTTT | CASSAGLATDTQYF
. | TRBJ2-3 | . | TRBV27 | TGTGCCAGCAGTTTATTAGGGGGGCTCGGCACAGATACGCAGTATTTT | CASSLLGGLGTDTQYF
once | TRBJ2-7 | TRBD2 | TRBV7-6 | TGTGCCAGCAGCTCTAGCGGATTCTACGAGCAGTACTTC | CASSSSGFYEQYF
. | TRBJ2-1 | . | TRBV7-9 | TGTGCCAGCAGCTTACTCGTCGAGCAGTTCTTC | CASSLLVEQFF
few | TRBJ1-1 | . | TRBV25-1 | TGTGCCAGCTCTCCGTGGGCCGCAACTGAAGCTTTCTTT | CASSPWAATEAFF
. | TRBJ2-2 | . | TRBV30 | TGTGCTGGGGAGAGACACCCGAGCACCGGGGAGCTGTTTTTT | CAGERHPSTGELFF
. | TRBJ2-3 | . | TRBV5-6 | TGTGCCAGCAGCCGAACCACAGATACGCAGTATTTT | CASSRTTDTQYF
. | TRBJ1-1 | . | TRBV2 | TGTGCCAGCAGGGTTTCGGGGATCGTTAGCACTGAAGCTTTCTTT | CASRVSGIVSTEAFF
. | TRBJ2-7 | TRBD2 | TRBV6-5 | TGTGCCAGCAGTCTATATAGCGGGAGTACGGGTGAGCAGTACTTC | CASSLYSGSTGEQYF
few | TRBJ2-7 | . | TRBV7-2 | TGTGCCAGCAGCTTAGTCTGGGACGAGCAGTACTTC | CASSLVWDEQYF
few | TRBJ1-5 | TRBD1 | TRBV4-1 | TGCGCCAGCAGCCCACACTCGACAGGGGGTAGCAATCAGCCCCAGCATTTT | CASSPHSTGGSNQPQHF
. | TRBJ1-2 | . | TRBV5-4 | TGTGCCAGCAGAGAGGACGGGCAACGATTTGACTATGGCTACACCTTC | CASREDGQRFDYGYTF
. | TRBJ2-7 | . | TRBV5-1 | TGCGCCAGCACTTCTGCAGCCCCCTCCTACGAGCAGTACTTC | CASTSAAPSYEQYF
few | TRBJ2-6 | . | TRBV7-9 | TGTGCCAGCAGCTTAAGTGCTACGTCCTATGCTGGGGCCAACGTCCTGACTTTC | CASSLSATSYAGANVLTF
. | TRBJ2-2 | . | TRBV6-1 | TGTGCCACCCCGGGAATGAGGAACACCGGGGAGCTGTTTTTT | CATPGMRNTGELFF
. | TRBJ1-1 | TRBD1 | TRBV29-1 | TGCAGCGTCTCCACCGGGACAGGGGGCATGAACACTGAAGCTTTCTTT | CSVSTGTGGMNTEAFF
once | TRBJ2-2 | TRBD2 | TRBV18 | TGTGCCAGCTCCCAGGGACTAGCGGGAATCACCGGGGAGCTGTTTTTT | CASSQGLAGITGELFF
few | TRBJ1-1 | . | TRBV28 | TGTGCCAGCAGTCCCCACCTCAGGACGGATTTCTTT | CASSPHLRTDFF
. | TRBJ1-4 | . | TRBV30 | TGTGCCAGAGGGGGGACTAATGAAAAACTGTTTTTT | CARGGTNEKLFF
. | TRBJ2-5 | . | TRBV7-2 | TGTGCCAGCAGCTTAGGGTCCGCTGGGGAGACCCAGTACTTC | CASSLGSAGETQYF
. | TRBJ2-1 | TRBD2 | TRBV7-7 | TGTGCCAGCAGCCCAGTTCCGGGACTAGCGGGAGACAATGAGCAGTTCTTC | CASSPVPGLAGDNEQFF